This T cell receptor (beta chain) was recovered during a study of cytomegalovirus exposure and HLA in healthy donors. Comment on this clone: Its antigen is currently unknown.

Germline V gene lookup returns CDR1 WSHSY and CDR2 SAAADI. This CDR3 spans 15 amino acids. The trim removed 4 bases at V and 6 bases at J, leaving 4 bases unmatched. General study results and limits: In a later analysis, TCR beta V- and J-gene trimming showed a link to a missense DCLRE1C variant. For most subjects, TCR beta sequences were reported to predict HLA-A and HLA-B alleles with accuracy. It was assumed in the presence/absence analyses that sequencing depth was roughly uniform across donors.

The PCR ran on 60 Vbeta and 13 Jbeta primers. Data came from immunoSEQ multiplex PCR; TCRdb stores just in-frame clones and leaves some out. This sample has about 100,000 clones, with roughly 74% found just once. The chain couples TRBV10-2 to TRBJ2-3; 13 bases agree with TRBD2. The receptor's source is a woman between 65 and 79 years old in good health and CMV-seropositive. Sequenced: PBMCs. In DNA, the CDR3 is TGCGCCAGCAGTGGAACTAGCGGGGGGGCTGATACGCAGTATTTT. Its translation: CASSGTSGGADTQYF.